This record covers a single TCR beta chain. The CDR3 loop spans 14 amino acids. Germline V gene lookup returns CDR1 SEHNR and CDR2 FQNEAQ (reference sequence). V was cut by 1 base and J by 4 bases, with 10 bases left in between. These data are taken from a study of technical replicates of blood from several donors. Clones were read by immunoSEQ multiplex PCR, and TCRdb kept only the in-frame ones, dropping some. The repertoire holds about 88,000 clones, 85% to 95% seen once, with around 0.3% in the top ten. Specimen: T cells isolated from PBMCs. The rearrangement uses TRBV7-9 and TRBJ1-1; weak D call: TRBD1 (6 bases). This clonotype originated in a human donor in good health. The CDR3 sequence is CASSLDRVSTEAFF. CDR3 nucleotide sequence: TGTGCCAGCAGCTTAGACAGGGTGTCCACTGAAGCTTTCTTT. The whole variable domain, remainder taken from reference TRBV7-9 and TRBJ1-1, is DTGVSQNPRHKITKRGQNVTFRCDPISEHNRLYWYRQTLGQGPEFLTYFQNEAQLEKSRLLSDRFSAERPKGSFSTLEIQRTEQGDSAMYLCASSLDRVSTEAFFGQGTRLTVV.